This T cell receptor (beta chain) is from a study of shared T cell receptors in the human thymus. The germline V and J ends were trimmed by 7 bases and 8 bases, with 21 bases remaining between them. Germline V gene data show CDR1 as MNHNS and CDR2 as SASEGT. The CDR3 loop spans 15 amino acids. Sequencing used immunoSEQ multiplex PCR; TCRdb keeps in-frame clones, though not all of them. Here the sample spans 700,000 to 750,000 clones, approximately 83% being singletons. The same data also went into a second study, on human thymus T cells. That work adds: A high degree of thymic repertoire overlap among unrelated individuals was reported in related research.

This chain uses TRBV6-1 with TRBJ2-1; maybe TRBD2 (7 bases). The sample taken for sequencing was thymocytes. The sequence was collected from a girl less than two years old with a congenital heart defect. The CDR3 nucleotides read TGTGCCAGCACCTTTGCGGGGGCTCCGTGGGATGAGCAGTTCTTC. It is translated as CASTFAGAPWDEQFF.